Below, 8 T cell receptor beta chains from the same sample are listed, as sequenced in a study of blood T cells in healthy people across ages. Through a sample-barcoded 5' primer and a J-beta primer mix, a second PCR was run for roughly 7 to 11 cycles. TCRdb used MiXCR to reprocess the 5' RACE reads, holding one entry per CDR3 protein. Altogether some 1.5 million distinct CDR3 sequences are present, under 30% being singletons, with the ten largest covering roughly 8.2%. The sequencing sample was made of blood. The receptors originated from a woman between 25 and 40 years old in good health.

This clonotype occurred a few times. The chain combines TRBV20-1 with TRBJ2-1; 7 bases agree with TRBD2. The CDR3 is 16 residues long. Germline V lookup: CDR1 DFQATT, CDR2 SNEGSKA (reference sequence). The trim removed 0 bases at V and 6 bases at J, leaving 11 bases unmatched. CDR3 DNA: TGCAGTGCTAGAGATGTCGCTAGCGGTCCCTTCAATGAGCAGTTCTTC. Translation gives CSARDVASGPFNEQFF.

This clonotype was seen ten or more times. The chain links TRBV27 to TRBJ2-3; D is possibly TRBD2 (6 bases). Between the trimmed V and J ends, which lost 3 bases and 2 bases, there was a span of 18 bases. The CDR3 is 17 residues long. CDR1 is MNHEY and CDR2 is SMNVEV in the germline V gene (reference sequence). The CDR3 DNA follows: TGTGCCAGCAGTTTGGTGGGAGGTACCCAGCCCACAGATACGCAGTATTTT. Its translation: CASSLVGGTQPTDTQYF.

The chain couples TRBV7-2 to TRBJ2-5; TRBD1 is a possible D gene (6 bases). CDR1 is SGHTA, CDR2 FQGNSA, per germline. The CDR3 consists of 15 residues. V gave up 3 bases and J gave up 1 base, with 12 bases separating them. In DNA, the CDR3 is TGTGCCAGCAGCTTCCATCGGACAGCCCAAGAGACCCAGTACTTC. As protein: CASSFHRTAQETQYF.

The table lists this clonotype with a few counts. This rearrangement joins TRBV14 to TRBJ1-2; a weak D match, TRBD1 (5 bases). This CDR3 has 13 residues. V lost 4 bases to trimming and J lost 4 bases, with 10 bases between them. Germline loops: CDR1 SGHDN, CDR2 FVKESK. This CDR3 is CASSPDSPYGYTF. For the CDR3, the DNA is TGTGCCAGCAGCCCAGACAGCCCCTATGGCTACACCTTC.

The gene calls are TRBV28 and TRBJ1-2; TRBD1 matches at 7 bases. The CDR3 runs to 14 residues. The V segment lost 2 bases and the J segment 7 bases; nucleotides outside the gene matches: 7. CDR1 is MDHEN and CDR2 is SYDVKM in the germline V gene. This CDR3 is CASSLHNRGGGYTF. DNA for the CDR3: TGTGCCAGCAGTTTACACAACAGGGGTGGTGGCTACACCTTC.

The chain joins TRBV4-3 to TRBJ2-5, with D maybe TRBD2 (6 bases). The V gene's germline CDR1 is LGHNA and CDR2 YSLEER. The CDR3 has 17 amino acids. The V gene lost 1 base and the J gene lost 0 bases, with 15 bases spanning the gap. The CDR3 nucleotides read TGCGCCAGCAGCCAAGCATCAAGGCGGGGAAACCAAGAGACCCAGTACTTC. The encoded protein is CASSQASRRGNQETQYF.

Of note for this clonotype: The CDR3 does not end in the conserved phenylalanine or tryptophan, so this is likely a read error. V gene TRBV5-1 combines with J gene TRBJ2-5, with D perhaps assigned TRBD1 or TRBD2 (7 bases each). Germline values: CDR1 SGHRS, CDR2 YFSETQ. V shed 4 bases and J shed 2 bases, with 18 bases lying between them. This CDR3 has 16 amino acids. CDR3 DNA: TGCGCCAGCAGCGTGGGACCCCAGGGGGGGCAAGAGACCCAGTACTGC. Amino acid sequence: CASSVGPQGGQETQYC.

This clonotype was observed a handful of times. The chain combines TRBV5-1 with TRBJ1-5, with D unresolved. Looked up from germline, CDR1 is SGHRS and CDR2 is YFSETQ. Between the trimmed V and J ends, which lost 5 bases and 4 bases, there was a span of 10 bases. This CDR3 comprises 13 residues. This CDR3 reads CASREEPNQPQHF. In DNA, the CDR3 is TGCGCCAGCAGAGAGGAACCAAATCAGCCCCAGCATTTT.